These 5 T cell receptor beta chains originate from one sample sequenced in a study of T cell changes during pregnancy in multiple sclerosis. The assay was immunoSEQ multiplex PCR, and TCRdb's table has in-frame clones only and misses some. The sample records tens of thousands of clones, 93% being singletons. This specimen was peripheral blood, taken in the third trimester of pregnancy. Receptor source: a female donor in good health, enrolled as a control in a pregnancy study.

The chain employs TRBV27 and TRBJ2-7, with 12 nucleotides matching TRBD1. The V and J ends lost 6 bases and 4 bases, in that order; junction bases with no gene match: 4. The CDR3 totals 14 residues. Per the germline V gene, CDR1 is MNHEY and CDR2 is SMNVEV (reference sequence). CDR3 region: CASRRDRGLYEQYF. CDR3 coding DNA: TGTGCCAGCAGGAGGGACAGGGGGCTATACGAGCAGTACTTC.

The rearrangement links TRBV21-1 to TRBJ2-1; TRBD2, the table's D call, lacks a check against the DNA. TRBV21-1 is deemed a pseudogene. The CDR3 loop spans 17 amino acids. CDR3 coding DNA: TGTGCCAGCAGCAAAGATTCTAGCGGGAGGTTCTACAATGAGCAGTTCTTC. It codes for CASSKDSSGRFYNEQFF.

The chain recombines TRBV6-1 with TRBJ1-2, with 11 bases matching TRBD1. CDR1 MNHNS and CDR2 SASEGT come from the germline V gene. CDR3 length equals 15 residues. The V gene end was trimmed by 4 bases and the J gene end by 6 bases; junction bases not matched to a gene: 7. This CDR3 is CASSAAGTGGNGYTF. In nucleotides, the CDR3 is TGTGCCAGCAGTGCTGCCGGGACAGGGGGTAATGGCTACACCTTC.

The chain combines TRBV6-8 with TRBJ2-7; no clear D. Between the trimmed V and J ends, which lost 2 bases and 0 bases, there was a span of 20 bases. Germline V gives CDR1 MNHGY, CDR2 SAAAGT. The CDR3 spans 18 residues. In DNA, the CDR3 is TGTGCCAGCAGTTACCGGATCGGGTCCGGCGCAGACTCCTACGAGCAGTACTTC. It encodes CASSYRIGSGADSYEQYF.

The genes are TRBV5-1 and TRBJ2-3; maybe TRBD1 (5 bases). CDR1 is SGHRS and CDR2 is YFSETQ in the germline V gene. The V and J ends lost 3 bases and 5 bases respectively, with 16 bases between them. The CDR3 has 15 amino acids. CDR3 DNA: TGCGCCAGCAGCTCCGCGGACATAGTTGGAGATACGCAGTATTTT. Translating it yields CASSSADIVGDTQYF.